This TCR beta chain was sequenced during a study of CD8+ T cells in alopecia areata. Note on this clone: Its target is unknown.

The CDR3 contains 13 residues. CDR1 is SGHDN and CDR2 is FVKESK in the germline V gene. V was cut by 1 base and J by 9 bases, with 10 bases left in between. RNA, once extracted, was reverse transcribed into cDNA for use as the sequencing template. Repertoires were generated with immunoSEQ multiplex PCR, while TCRdb's copy carries only in-frame clones and drops some. This sample yields roughly 100,000 clones, of which 86% are seen a single time; roughly 10% belongs to the top ten. Treatment specified: oral pan-JAK inhibitor, 5-10 mg twice daily. Whole-study findings and limits: Researchers report lesional scalp, most notably alopecia totalis/universalis, outstripped normal scalp in clonality.

The specimen was CD8+ T cells sorted from blood, collected around week 30, from a patient treated with tofacitinib. This TCR came from a human donor with alopecia areata. J is TRBJ2-1 and V is TRBV14; D remains unclear. CDR3 DNA sequence: TGTGCCAGCAGCCAAGTGACCCTCCTTGAGCAGTTCTTC. Translation: CASSQVTLLEQFF.